The 6 T cell receptor beta chains given below trace back to one sample, sequenced in a study of T-cell reconstitution after alpha-beta-depleted transplantation in children. The TCRbeta library was prepared with unique molecular identifiers. TCRdb recomputed calls from the PCR reads with MiXCR, one row per CDR3 protein. The sample has approximately 190,000 distinct CDR3 sequences; around 9.2% are singletons. This specimen consisted of PBMCs, mostly from graft donor cells, obtained 360 days after TCRalphabeta/CD19-depleted stem cell transplant. The receptor set was obtained from a male patient aged 2-10 years who had a stem cell transplant for acute myeloid leukemia, so the T cells may come from the graft donor.

The sample holds a few counts of this clonotype. The chain is built from TRBV7-8 and TRBJ2-5, with D perhaps TRBD2 (6 bases). The germline V and J ends were trimmed by 6 bases and 3 bases, with 11 bases remaining between them. The V gene's germline CDR1 is SGHVS and CDR2 FQNEAQ. The CDR3 is 13 residues long. The CDR3 sequence is CASRIRGEETQYF. CDR3 bases: TGTGCCAGCAGGATCCGCGGGGAAGAGACCCAGTACTTC.

The chain has TRBV11-1 and TRBJ1-6, with D hard to call. CDR1 is SGHAT and CDR2 is FQDESV in the germline V gene (reference sequence). The CDR3 is 18 residues long. Trimming pared 2 bases from V and 1 base from J, leaving 15 bases between. CDR3: CASSLPRRETSYNSPLHF. In nucleotides, the CDR3 is TGTGCCAGCAGCTTACCCCGGAGGGAGACTTCCTATAATTCACCCCTCCACTTT.

In its sample, this clonotype was seen a few times. V gene TRBV5-1 combines with J gene TRBJ2-3, with 10 bases aligning to TRBD2. This CDR3 contains 19 residues. V shed 4 bases and J 8 bases; nucleotides not matched to a gene: 22. Germline V CDR1 and CDR2: SGHRS, YFSETQ. In DNA form, the CDR3 reads TGCGCCAGCAGCAACAGGGAAACCCCAGCGGGAGGGCCATTGGGTACGCAGTATTTT. It encodes CASSNRETPAGGPLGTQYF.

The rearrangement links TRBV11-2 to TRBJ1-2; tentatively, D is TRBD1 (5 bases). This CDR3 contains 15 residues. Germline CDR1 and CDR2: SGHAT and FQNNGV. V was cut by 2 bases and J by 2 bases, with 12 bases left in between. This chain's CDR3 is CASSLSVGVNYGYTF. CDR3 nucleotides: TGTGCCAGCAGCTTATCTGTGGGGGTGAACTATGGCTACACCTTC.

This clonotype appeared a few times. The chain combines TRBV20-1 with TRBJ2-7; 8 nucleotides line up with TRBD2. J lost 3 bases, V lost 0 bases, and 4 bases had no gene match. Germline V gene data show CDR1 as DFQATT and CDR2 as SNEGSKA (reference sequence). The CDR3 has 14 amino acids. In nucleotides, the CDR3 is TGCAGTGCTAGAGATCTACTAGCGGACTACGAGCAGTACTTC. Protein sequence: CSARDLLADYEQYF.

In this sample, this clonotype turned up a few times. The V and J genes are TRBV5-5 and TRBJ2-2; 10 positions agree with TRBD1. The CDR3 covers 15 residues. V lost 4 bases to trimming and J lost 7 bases; unmatched junction nucleotides: 7. Germline lookup yields CDR1 SGHKS and CDR2 YYEKEE (reference sequence). CDR3 loop: CASSIGQGGYGELFF. The CDR3 DNA reads as TGTGCCAGCAGCATCGGACAGGGGGGGTACGGGGAGCTGTTTTTT.